This TCR beta chain is from a study of T cell repertoires in cytomegalovirus infection. The wider study: The authors used CMV epitopes that were HLA-C-restricted (recently identified) and HLA-B-restricted (well studied).

CDR3 length: 13 residues. CDR1 is LNHDA and CDR2 is SQIVND in the germline V gene (reference sequence). The V end lost 8 bases, the J end lost 1 base, and 12 bases lay between the germline ends. A single record per CDR3 protein comes from TCRdb applying MiXCR to the reads. Among 250,000 to 400,000 distinct CDR3 sequences, about 25% were seen once, and the ten largest hold about an eighth. This clonotype was observed a handful of times. Antigen specificity is unknown. General study results and limits: HLA-C-restricted CMV-specific TCR beta clonotypes prevailed in the ex vivo response.

This rearrangement joins TRBV19 to TRBJ2-7; D could derive from TRBD1 or TRBD2 (5 bases each). Material: cultured PBMCs, obtained from culture after CMV antigen stimulation. This TCR was recovered from a human donor in good health (CMV status not recorded). Some clones in this sample may be carry-over from other donors' samples. The CDR3 nucleotides read TGTGCCAGTGGGACGGACGGATCCTACGAGCAGTACTTC. It translates to CASGTDGSYEQYF.